This TCR beta chain came from a study of early T cells in non-severe SARS-CoV-2 infection. Germline CDR1 is LGHNT and CDR2 is FRNRAP. The CDR3 covers 16 residues. The V end was cut by 3 bases, the J end by 2 bases, with 14 bases between. This clonotype was detected ten times or more. TCRdb itself ran the 5' RACE reads through MiXCR, one entry per CDR3 protein. This table has tens of thousands of distinct CDR3 sequences, around 10% appearing once. The sequence was obtained from an adult who was a healthcare worker with PCR-confirmed SARS-CoV-2 infection or an uninfected control (not recorded which). The sequenced sample consisted of whole blood. The chain links TRBV12-5 to TRBJ2-4; perhaps D is TRBD1 or TRBD2 (5 bases each). In nucleotides, the CDR3 is TGTGCTAGTGGTTTAGTCCTGGGGGATACCAAAAACATTCAGTACTTC. Residues: CASGLVLGDTKNIQYF.